This TCR beta chain was recovered during a study of T cells in Graves' hyperthyroidism and ophthalmopathy. Study results and limitations: Most expanded thyroid clonotypes above 0.001 also appeared in blood.

A word on this clonotype: The target antigen is unknown.

Amplified TCR beta CDR3 regions came from RNA transcripts. HTBI primers were employed in a first-round RT-PCR of the TCR CDR3. TCRdb independently ran MiXCR on the multiplex PCR reads; one entry per CDR3 protein. The sample lists roughly 560,000 distinct CDR3 sequences, 14% to 15% occurring once. CDR1 is SGHKS, CDR2 YYEKEE, per germline (reference sequence). V was cut by 0 bases and J by 0 bases, with 7 bases left in between. The CDR3 is 15 amino acids. This rearrangement joins TRBV5-5 to TRBJ1-3; D may be TRBD1 (5 bases). The source of this sequence is a woman aged 35 to 49 with Graves' ophthalmopathy. Input material: blood. The CDR3 DNA reads TGTGCCAGCAGCTTGGGACAGAACTCTGGAAACACCATATATTTT. It is translated as CASSLGQNSGNTIYF.